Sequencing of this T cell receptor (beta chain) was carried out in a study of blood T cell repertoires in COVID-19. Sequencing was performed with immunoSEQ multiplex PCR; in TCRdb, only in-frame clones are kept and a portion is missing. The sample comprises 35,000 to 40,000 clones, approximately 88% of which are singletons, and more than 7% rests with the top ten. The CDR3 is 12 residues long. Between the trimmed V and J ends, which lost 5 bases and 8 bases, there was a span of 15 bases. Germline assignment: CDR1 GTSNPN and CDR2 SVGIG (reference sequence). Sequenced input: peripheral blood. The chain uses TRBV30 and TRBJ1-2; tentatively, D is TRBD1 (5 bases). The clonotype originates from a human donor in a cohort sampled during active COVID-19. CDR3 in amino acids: CAWRDLSGGYTF. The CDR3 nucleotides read TGTGCCTGGCGGGACCTCAGCGGGGGCTACACCTTC.